This entry is about one T cell receptor beta chain. Its target is unknown. The sample belongs to a study of T cells after yellow fever vaccination. Template switching with 5'RACE generated the TCR cDNA and added a universal primer site and UMIs. TCRdb redid the calling of the 5' RACE reads with MiXCR, one entry per CDR3 protein. The sample contains hundreds of thousands of distinct CDR3 sequences, 8% to 10% of which appear only once. The CDR3 is 17 amino acids. Germline V gene data show CDR1 as SGHKS and CDR2 as YYEKEE (reference sequence). With 0 bases clipped from V and 1 base from J, the junction kept 3 bases outside the gene matches. Study outcomes and limitations: Though weaker, the secondary response peaked faster, on day 5 versus 15. Relatively few clonotypes were ones that appeared in both CD4 and CD8 compartments. Clones that expanded after primary vaccination mostly reappeared after the booster (roughly 95% CD4, 80% to 90% CD8).

The receptor comes from a man between 18 and 35 years old who received the YFV17D yellow fever vaccine. The chain has TRBV5-5 and TRBJ2-2, with TRBD2 identical over 10 bases. This material consisted of PBMCs, taken on the day of the first yellow fever vaccination. This CDR3 reads CASSLGPSGGNTGELFF. CDR3 nucleotide sequence: TGTGCCAGCAGCTTGGGGCCTAGCGGGGGGAACACCGGGGAGCTGTTTTTT.